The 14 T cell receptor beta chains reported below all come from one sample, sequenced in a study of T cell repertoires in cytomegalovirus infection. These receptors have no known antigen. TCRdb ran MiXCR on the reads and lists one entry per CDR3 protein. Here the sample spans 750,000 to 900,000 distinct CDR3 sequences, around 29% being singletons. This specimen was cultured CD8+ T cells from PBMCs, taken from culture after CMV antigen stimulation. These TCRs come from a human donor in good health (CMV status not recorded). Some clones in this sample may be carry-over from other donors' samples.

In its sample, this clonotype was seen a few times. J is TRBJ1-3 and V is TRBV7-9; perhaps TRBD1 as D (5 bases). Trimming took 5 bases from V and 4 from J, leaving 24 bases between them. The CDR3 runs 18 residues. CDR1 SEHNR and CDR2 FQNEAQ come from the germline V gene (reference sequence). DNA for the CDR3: TGTGCCAGCAGCGGCGGAAAGGGGTCTAGAGATCTCGGAAACACCATATATTTT. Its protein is CASSGGKGSRDLGNTIYF.

The CDR3 DNA follows: TGTGCGACAAGGATGCGACTAGCGGGTCCAGATACGCAGTATTTT. It specifies CATRMRLAGPDTQYF. The chain recombines TRBV6-2 or TRBV6-3 with TRBJ2-3; 10 nucleotides align to TRBD2. This CDR3 is built from 15 residues. The V gene's germline CDR1 is MNHEY and CDR2 SVGEGT.

The CDR3 DNA reads TGTGCCAGCAGCTTGGTAGGGAAGGACGGCTACACCTTC. This sequence encodes CASSLVGKDGYTF. The chain carries TRBV5-5 and TRBJ1-2; D remains unclear. The V gene's germline CDR1 is SGHKS and CDR2 YYEKEE (reference sequence). There are 13 residues in the CDR3. The ends were cut back, 0 bases at V and 8 bases at J, with 11 bases in the middle.

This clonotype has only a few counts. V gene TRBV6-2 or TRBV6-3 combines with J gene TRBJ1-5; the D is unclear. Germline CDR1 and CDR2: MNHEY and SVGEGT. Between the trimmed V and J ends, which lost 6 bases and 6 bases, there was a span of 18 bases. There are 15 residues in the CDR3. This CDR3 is CASSHYQEGGQPQHF. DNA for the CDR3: TGTGCCAGCAGCCATTACCAGGAGGGCGGTCAGCCCCAGCATTTT.

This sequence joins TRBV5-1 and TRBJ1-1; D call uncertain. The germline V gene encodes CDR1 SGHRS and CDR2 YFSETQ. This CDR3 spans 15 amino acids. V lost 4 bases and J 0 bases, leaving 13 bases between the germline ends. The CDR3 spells CASSLFEGMNTEAFF. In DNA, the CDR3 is TGCGCCAGCAGCCTGTTTGAGGGCATGAACACTGAAGCTTTCTTT.

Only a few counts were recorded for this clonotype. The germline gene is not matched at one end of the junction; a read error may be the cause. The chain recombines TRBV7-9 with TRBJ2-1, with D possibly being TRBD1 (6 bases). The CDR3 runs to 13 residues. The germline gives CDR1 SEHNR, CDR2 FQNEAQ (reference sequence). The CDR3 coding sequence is TGTGCCAGCAGCACATCAGGGGCCCTCGTTTGTCGCTTC. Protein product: CASSTSGALVCRF.

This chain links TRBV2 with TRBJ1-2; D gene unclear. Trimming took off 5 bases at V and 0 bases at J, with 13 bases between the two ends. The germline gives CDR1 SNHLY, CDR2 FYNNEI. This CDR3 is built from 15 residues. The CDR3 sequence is CASSSSGVPNYGYTF. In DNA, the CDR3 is TGTGCCAGCAGTTCCTCGGGAGTCCCTAACTATGGCTACACCTTC. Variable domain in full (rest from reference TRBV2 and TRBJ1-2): EPEVTQTPSHQVTQMGQEVILRCVPISNHLYFYWYRQILGQKVEFLVSFYNNEISEKSEIFDDQFSVERPDGSNFTLKIRSTKLEDSAMYFCASSSSGVPNYGYTFGSGTRLTVV.

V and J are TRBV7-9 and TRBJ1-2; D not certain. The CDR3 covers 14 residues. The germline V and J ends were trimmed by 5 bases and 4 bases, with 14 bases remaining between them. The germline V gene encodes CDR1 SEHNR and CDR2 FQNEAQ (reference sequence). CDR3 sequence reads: CASSQVSVFYGYTF. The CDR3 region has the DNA TGTGCCAGCAGCCAAGTCAGCGTTTTCTATGGCTACACCTTC.

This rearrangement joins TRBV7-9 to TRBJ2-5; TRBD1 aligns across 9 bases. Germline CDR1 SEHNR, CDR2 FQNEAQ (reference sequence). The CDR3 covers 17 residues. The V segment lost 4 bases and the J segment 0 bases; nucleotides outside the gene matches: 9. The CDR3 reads CASSYLKRDRDQETQYF. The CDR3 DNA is TGTGCCAGCAGCTACCTAAAGCGGGACAGGGACCAAGAGACCCAGTACTTC.

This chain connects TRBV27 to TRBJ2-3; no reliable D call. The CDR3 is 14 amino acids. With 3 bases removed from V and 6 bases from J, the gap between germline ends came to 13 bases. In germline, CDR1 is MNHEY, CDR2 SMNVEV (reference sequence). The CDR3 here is CASSFSRGRDTQYF. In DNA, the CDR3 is TGTGCCAGCAGTTTTTCTAGAGGACGGGATACGCAGTATTTT.

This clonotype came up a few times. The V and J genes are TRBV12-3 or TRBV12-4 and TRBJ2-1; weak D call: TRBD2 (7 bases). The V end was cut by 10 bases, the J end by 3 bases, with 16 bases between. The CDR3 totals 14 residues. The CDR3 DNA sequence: TGTGCCACTATTGGGGGGGCCAACTACAATGAGCAGTTCTTC. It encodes CATIGGANYNEQFF.

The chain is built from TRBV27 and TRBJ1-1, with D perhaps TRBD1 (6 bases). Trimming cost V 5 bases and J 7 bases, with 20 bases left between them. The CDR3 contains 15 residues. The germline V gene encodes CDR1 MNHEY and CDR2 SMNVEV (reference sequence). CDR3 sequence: CASSPGALYRFEAFF. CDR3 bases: TGTGCCAGCAGTCCAGGGGCTTTGTACCGCTTTGAAGCTTTCTTT.

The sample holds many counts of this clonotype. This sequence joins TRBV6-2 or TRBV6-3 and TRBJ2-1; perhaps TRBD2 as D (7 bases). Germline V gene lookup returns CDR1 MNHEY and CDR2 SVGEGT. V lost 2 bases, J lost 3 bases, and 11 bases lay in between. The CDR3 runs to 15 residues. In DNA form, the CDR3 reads TGTGCCAGCAGTTACGGGGGGGGGCTCTACAATGAGCAGTTCTTC. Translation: CASSYGGGLYNEQFF.

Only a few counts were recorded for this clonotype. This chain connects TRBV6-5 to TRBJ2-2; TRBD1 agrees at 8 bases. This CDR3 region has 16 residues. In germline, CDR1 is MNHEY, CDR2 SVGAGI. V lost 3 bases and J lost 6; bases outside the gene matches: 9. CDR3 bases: TGTGCCAGCAGTTATGGGACAGGTAGCGAGGCCGGGGAGCTGTTTTTT. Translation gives CASSYGTGSEAGELFF.